This T cell receptor beta chain appears in the sequencing data of a study of early T cells in non-severe SARS-CoV-2 infection. In the study overall: From unsorted whole blood, bulk RNA was sequenced, and the chains remained unpaired.

Attachment of unique molecular identifiers to individual cDNA molecules was performed. TCRdb called the 5' RACE reads again in MiXCR, with one record for every CDR3 protein. This repertoire shows about 71,000 distinct CDR3 sequences, about 14% found once; its top ten account for 3% to 4.5%. This clonotype has more than one count but fewer than ten. The antigen remains undetermined. Broader study findings: Matches to VDJdb favored anti-spike CD8 responses and missed private and CD4 specificities.

CDR1 and CDR2 from the germline V gene are MNHEY and SVGEGT. V shed 11 bases and J shed 2 bases, with 13 bases lying between them. The CDR3 is 12 amino acids. This rearrangement joins TRBV6-2 or TRBV6-3 to TRBJ2-7; D is possibly TRBD1 (5 bases). This receptor was taken from an adult who was a healthcare worker with PCR-confirmed SARS-CoV-2 infection or an uninfected control (not recorded which). Sequenced here: whole blood, sampled at baseline. In DNA, the CDR3 is TGTGCCCCGCACCAGGGTACCTACGAGCAGTACTTC. Translated: CAPHQGTYEQYF.